The 2 T cell receptor beta chains reported below all come from one sample, sequenced in a study of T cells in women clearing cervical HPV infection. TCRdb's table, derived via immunoSEQ multiplex PCR, lists solely in-frame clones and lacks some. The sample totals roughly 24,000 clones. Sequenced input: blood buffy coat. The receptors were gathered from a woman between 18 and 75 years old with a cervical HPV16 infection that either progressed to CIN3+ or cleared (not recorded which).

Worth noting for this clone: The observed sequence ends 3 residues before the CDR3 terminus, with the missing tail filled in from the germline J gene. The rearrangement uses TRBV4-1 and TRBJ2-7; TRBD1 matches at 7 bases. The CDR3 extends over 15 amino acids. Germline values: CDR1 MGHRA, CDR2 YSYEKL. V gave up 0 bases and J gave up 4 bases; unmatched junction bases: 6. CDR3 bases read: TGCGCCAGCAGCCAAGATTCGAGACAGGGTTACGAG. This translates into CASSQDSRQGYE. The whole CDR3 is CASSQDSRQGYEQYF.

About this clone itself: The read ends 3 residues early relative to the CDR3; the germline J gene fills the gap. The chain uses TRBV18 and TRBJ1-2; TRBD1 is a possible D gene (5 bases). The CDR3 has 15 amino acids. Germline values: CDR1 KGHSH, CDR2 LQKENI. CDR3: CASSPGVAGHNDYTF. Incomplete CDR3 DNA: TGTGCCAGCTCACCAGGAGTAGCGGGGCACAATGAC.